This is a list of T cell receptor beta chains from one sample in a study of blood T cell repertoires in COVID-19. The protocol was immunoSEQ multiplex PCR, while the TCRdb copy is restricted to in-frame clones and leaves out a portion. Among around 30,000 clones, 60% to 80% were seen once, and the ten largest hold 40% to 55%. The sequenced material came from peripheral blood. All receptors derive from a woman in her seventies with acute or convalescent COVID-19. The CDR3 runs from the conserved cysteine through the conserved F or W. Each record gives: J gene, V gene, D gene, CDR3 length, clone size, CDR3 protein, CDR3 DNA. D genes are given only for firm matches. Where a row states a size, it is once, few, many or the class of an expanded clone; other rows omit it.

j_call: TRBJ2-7; v_call: TRBV19; d_call: -; cdr3_length: 16; clone_size: -; cdr3_aa: CASSMGVGLQTYEQYF; cdr3_nt: TGTGCCAGTAGTATGGGGGTGGGACTGCAAACCTACGAGCAGTACTTC
j_call: TRBJ2-2; v_call: TRBV21-1; d_call: -; cdr3_length: 16; clone_size: few; cdr3_aa: CASSKWRGDLAGELFF; cdr3_nt: TGTGCCAGCAGCAAATGGAGGGGTGATCTGGCCGGGGAGCTGTTTTTT
j_call: TRBJ2-7; v_call: TRBV19; d_call: TRBD1; cdr3_length: 18; clone_size: -; cdr3_aa: CASSISPPGQGRSYEQYF; cdr3_nt: TGTGCCAGTAGTATTTCCCCGCCGGGACAGGGAAGGTCCTACGAGCAGTACTTC
j_call: TRBJ2-3; v_call: TRBV28; d_call: TRBD1; cdr3_length: 18; clone_size: -; cdr3_aa: CASTPSQGASPSTDTQYF; cdr3_nt: TGTGCCAGCACCCCTTCACAGGGGGCGTCACCTAGCACAGATACGCAGTATTTT
j_call: TRBJ1-6; v_call: TRBV6-2/TRBV6-3; d_call: TRBD1; cdr3_length: 15; clone_size: -; cdr3_aa: CASSYLDRDNSPLHF; cdr3_nt: TGTGCCAGCAGTTACTTGGACAGGGATAATTCACCCCTCCACTTT
j_call: TRBJ2-7; v_call: TRBV5-4; d_call: TRBD1; cdr3_length: 15; clone_size: -; cdr3_aa: CASSHKGQDTYEQYF; cdr3_nt: TGTGCCAGCAGCCATAAGGGACAGGACACCTACGAGCAGTACTTC
j_call: TRBJ2-3; v_call: TRBV27; d_call: -; cdr3_length: 12; clone_size: once; cdr3_aa: CASQGHTDTQYF; cdr3_nt: TGTGCCAGCCAGGGGCACACAGATACGCAGTATTTT
j_call: TRBJ1-2; v_call: TRBV7-9; d_call: -; cdr3_length: 13; clone_size: -; cdr3_aa: CASSPNTGQGYTF; cdr3_nt: TGTGCCAGCAGCCCGAATACAGGGCAAGGCTACACCTTC
j_call: TRBJ1-2; v_call: TRBV2; d_call: -; cdr3_length: 11; clone_size: -; cdr3_aa: CASSLSYGYTF; cdr3_nt: TGTGCCAGCAGCCTCAGCTATGGCTACACCTTC
j_call: TRBJ2-3; v_call: TRBV7-9; d_call: -; cdr3_length: 15; clone_size: -; cdr3_aa: CASSFTSYSTDTQYF; cdr3_nt: TGTGCCAGCAGCTTTACTAGCTACAGCACAGATACGCAGTATTTT
j_call: TRBJ2-2; v_call: TRBV5-1; d_call: TRBD2; cdr3_length: 19; clone_size: -; cdr3_aa: CASSLGLAGGPFKAGELFF; cdr3_nt: TGCGCCAGCAGCTTGGGACTAGCGGGAGGGCCGTTTAAGGCCGGGGAGCTGTTTTTT
j_call: TRBJ1-3; v_call: TRBV7-2; d_call: -; cdr3_length: 15; clone_size: -; cdr3_aa: CASSFAGSRGNTIYF; cdr3_nt: TGTGCCAGCAGCTTCGCGGGGTCGCGCGGAAACACCATATATTTT
j_call: TRBJ2-1; v_call: TRBV24-1; d_call: TRBD1; cdr3_length: 17; clone_size: few; cdr3_aa: CATSDAGGQGARDEQFF; cdr3_nt: TGTGCCACCAGTGACGCCGGGGGACAGGGGGCGAGGGATGAGCAGTTCTTC
j_call: TRBJ1-6; v_call: TRBV27; d_call: TRBD1; cdr3_length: 14; clone_size: -; cdr3_aa: CASRDRASNSPLHF; cdr3_nt: TGTGCCAGCAGGGACAGGGCCTCTAATTCACCCCTCCACTTT
j_call: TRBJ2-3; v_call: TRBV7-7; d_call: TRBD2; cdr3_length: 17; clone_size: medium-sized; cdr3_aa: CASSLTSGGPYTDTQYF; cdr3_nt: TGTGCTAGCAGCTTAACTAGCGGGGGCCCATACACAGATACGCAGTATTTT
j_call: TRBJ1-4; v_call: TRBV4-3; d_call: -; cdr3_length: 15; clone_size: -; cdr3_aa: CASSSRSATNEKLFF; cdr3_nt: TGCGCCAGCAGCTCGCGTTCTGCAACTAATGAAAAACTGTTTTTT